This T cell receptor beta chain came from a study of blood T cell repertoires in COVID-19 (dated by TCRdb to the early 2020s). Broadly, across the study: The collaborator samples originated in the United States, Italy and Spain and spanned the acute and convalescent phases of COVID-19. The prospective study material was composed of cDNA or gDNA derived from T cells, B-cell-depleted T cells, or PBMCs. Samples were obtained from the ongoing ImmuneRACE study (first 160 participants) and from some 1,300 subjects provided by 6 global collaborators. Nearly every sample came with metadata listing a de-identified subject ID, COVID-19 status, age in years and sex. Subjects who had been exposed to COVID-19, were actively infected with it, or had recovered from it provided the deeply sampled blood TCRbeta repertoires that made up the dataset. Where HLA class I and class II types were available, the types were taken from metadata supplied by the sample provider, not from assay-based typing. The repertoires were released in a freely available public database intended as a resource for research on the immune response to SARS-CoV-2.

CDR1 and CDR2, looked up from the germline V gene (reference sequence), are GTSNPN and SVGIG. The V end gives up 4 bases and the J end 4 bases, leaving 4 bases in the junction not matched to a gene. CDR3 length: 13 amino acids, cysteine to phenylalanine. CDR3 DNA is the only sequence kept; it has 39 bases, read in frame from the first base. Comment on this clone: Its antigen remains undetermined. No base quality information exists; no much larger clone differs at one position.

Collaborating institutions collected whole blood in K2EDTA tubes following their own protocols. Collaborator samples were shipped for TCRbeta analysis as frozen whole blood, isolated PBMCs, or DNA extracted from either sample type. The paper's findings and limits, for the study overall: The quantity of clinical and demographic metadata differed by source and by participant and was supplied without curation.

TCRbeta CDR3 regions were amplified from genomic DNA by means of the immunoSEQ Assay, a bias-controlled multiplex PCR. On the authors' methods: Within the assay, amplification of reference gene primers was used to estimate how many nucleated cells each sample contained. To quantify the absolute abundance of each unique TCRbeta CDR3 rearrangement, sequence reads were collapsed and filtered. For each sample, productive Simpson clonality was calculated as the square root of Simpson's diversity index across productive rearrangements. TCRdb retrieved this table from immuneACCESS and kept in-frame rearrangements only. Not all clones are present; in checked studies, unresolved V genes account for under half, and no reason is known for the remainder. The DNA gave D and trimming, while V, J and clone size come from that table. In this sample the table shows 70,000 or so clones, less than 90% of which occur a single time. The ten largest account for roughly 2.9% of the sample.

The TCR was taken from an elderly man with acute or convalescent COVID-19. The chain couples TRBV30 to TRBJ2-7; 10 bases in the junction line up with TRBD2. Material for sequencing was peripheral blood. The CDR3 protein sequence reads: CAWTSGSRYEQYF. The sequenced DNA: TGTGCCTGGACTAGCGGGAGCCGGTACGAGCAGTACTTC.